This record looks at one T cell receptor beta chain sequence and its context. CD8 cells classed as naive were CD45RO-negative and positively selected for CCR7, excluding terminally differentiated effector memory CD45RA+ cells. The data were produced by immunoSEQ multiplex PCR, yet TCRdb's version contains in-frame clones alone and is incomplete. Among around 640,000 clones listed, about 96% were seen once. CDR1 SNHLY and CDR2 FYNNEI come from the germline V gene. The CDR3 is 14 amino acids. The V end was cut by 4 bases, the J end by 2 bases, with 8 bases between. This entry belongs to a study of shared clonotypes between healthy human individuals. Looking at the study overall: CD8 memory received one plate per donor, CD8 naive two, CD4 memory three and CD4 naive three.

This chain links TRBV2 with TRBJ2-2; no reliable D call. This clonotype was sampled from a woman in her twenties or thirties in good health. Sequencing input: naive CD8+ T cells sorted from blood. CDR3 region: CASSVIKNTGELFF. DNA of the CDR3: TGTGCCAGCAGTGTGATAAAAAACACCGGGGAGCTGTTTTTT.